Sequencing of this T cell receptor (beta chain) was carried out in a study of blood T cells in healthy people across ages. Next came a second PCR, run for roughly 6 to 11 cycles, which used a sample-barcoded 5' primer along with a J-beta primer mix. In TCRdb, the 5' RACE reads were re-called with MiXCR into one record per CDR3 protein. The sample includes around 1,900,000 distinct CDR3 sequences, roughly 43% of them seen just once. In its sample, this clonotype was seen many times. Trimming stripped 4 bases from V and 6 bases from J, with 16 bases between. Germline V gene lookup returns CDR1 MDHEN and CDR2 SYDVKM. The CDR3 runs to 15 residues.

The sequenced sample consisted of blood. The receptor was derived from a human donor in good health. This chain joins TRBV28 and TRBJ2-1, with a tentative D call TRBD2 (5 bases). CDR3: CASSWTRGSANEQFF. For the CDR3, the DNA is TGTGCCAGCAGTTGGACTCGCGGAAGCGCCAATGAGCAGTTCTTC. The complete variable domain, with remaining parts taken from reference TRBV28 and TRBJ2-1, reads DVKVTQSSRYLVKRTGEKVFLECVQDMDHENMFWYRQDPGLGLRLIYFSYDVKMKEKGDIPEGYSVSREKKERFSLILESASTNQTSMYLCASSWTRGSANEQFFGPGTRLTVL.